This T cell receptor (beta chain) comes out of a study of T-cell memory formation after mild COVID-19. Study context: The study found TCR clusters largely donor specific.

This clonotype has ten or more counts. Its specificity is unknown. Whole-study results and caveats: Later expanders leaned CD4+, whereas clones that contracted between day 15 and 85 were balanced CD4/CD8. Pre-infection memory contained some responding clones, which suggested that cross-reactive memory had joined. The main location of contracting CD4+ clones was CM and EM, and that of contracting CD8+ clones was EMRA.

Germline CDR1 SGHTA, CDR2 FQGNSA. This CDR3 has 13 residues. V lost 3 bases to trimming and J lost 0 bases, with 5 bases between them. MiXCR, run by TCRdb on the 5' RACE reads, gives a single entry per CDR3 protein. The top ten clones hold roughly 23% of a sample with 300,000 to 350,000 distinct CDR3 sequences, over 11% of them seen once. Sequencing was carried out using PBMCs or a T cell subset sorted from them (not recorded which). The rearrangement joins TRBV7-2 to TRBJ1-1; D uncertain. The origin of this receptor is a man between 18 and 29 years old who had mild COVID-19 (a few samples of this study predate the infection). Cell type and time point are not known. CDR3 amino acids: CASSFSMNTEAFF. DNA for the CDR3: TGTGCCAGCAGCTTTAGTATGAACACTGAAGCTTTCTTT.